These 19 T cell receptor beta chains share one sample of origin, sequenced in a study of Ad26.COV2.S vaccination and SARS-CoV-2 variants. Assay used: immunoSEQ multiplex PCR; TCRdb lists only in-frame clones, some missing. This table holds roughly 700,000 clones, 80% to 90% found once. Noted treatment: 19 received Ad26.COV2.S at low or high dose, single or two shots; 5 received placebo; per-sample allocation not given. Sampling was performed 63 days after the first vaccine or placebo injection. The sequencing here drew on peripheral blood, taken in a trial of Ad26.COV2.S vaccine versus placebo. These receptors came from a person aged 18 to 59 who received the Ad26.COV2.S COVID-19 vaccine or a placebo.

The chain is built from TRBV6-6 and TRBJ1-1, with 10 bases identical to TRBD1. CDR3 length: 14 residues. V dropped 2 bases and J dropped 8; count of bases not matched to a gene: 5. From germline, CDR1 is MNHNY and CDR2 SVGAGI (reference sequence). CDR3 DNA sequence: TGTGCCAGCAGTTACGCCCCGGGACAGGGGGAAGCTTTCTTT. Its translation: CASSYAPGQGEAFF.

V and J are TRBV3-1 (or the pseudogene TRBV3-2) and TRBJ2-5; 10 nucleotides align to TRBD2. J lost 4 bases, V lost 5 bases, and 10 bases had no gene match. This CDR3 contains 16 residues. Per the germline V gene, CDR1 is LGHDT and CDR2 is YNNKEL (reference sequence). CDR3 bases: TGTGCCAGCAGCGCAGAGCGGGGGGGCCCGATAGAGACCCAGTACTTC. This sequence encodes CASSAERGGPIETQYF.

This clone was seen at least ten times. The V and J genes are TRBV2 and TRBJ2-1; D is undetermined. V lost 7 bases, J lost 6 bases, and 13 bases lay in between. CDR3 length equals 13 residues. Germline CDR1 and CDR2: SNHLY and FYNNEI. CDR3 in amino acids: CASKVSRPNEQFF. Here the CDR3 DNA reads TGTGCCAGCAAGGTATCCCGACCCAATGAGCAGTTCTTC.

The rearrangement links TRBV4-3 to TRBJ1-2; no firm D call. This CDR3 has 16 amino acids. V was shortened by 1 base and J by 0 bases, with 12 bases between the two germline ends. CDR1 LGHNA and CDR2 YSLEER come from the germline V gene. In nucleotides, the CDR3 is TGCGCCAGCAGCCAAGTGGGCAGCCCAGCTAACTATGGCTACACCTTC. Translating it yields CASSQVGSPANYGYTF.

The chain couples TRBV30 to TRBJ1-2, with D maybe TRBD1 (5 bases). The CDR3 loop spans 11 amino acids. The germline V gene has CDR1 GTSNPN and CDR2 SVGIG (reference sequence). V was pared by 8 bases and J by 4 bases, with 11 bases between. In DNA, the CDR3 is TGTGCCGCCTGGACATCCTATGGCTACACCTTC. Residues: CAAWTSYGYTF.

CDR3 in amino acids: CASSPGPRNEQFF. The CDR3 DNA reads TGTGCCAGCAGCCCGGGACCACGCAATGAGCAGTTCTTC. The chain carries TRBV3-1 (or the pseudogene TRBV3-2) and TRBJ2-1, with D perhaps assigned TRBD1 or TRBD2 (5 bases each). The CDR3 covers 13 residues. Germline assignment: CDR1 LGHDT and CDR2 YNNKEL (reference sequence). The V and J ends lost 4 bases and 6 bases respectively, with 10 bases between them.

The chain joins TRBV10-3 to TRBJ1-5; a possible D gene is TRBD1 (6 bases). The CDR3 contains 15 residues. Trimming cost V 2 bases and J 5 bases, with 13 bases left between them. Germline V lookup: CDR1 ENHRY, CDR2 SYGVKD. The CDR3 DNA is TGTGCCATCAGTGAGCGAGGGGGGGTTGATCAGCCCCAGCATTTT. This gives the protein CAISERGGVDQPQHF.

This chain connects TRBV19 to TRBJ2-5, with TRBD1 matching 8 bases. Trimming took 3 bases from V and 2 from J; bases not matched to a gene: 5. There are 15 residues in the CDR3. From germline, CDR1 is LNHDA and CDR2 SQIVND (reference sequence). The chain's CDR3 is CASSIVDRGQETQYF. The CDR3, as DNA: TGTGCCAGTAGTATCGTTGACAGGGGACAAGAGACCCAGTACTTC.

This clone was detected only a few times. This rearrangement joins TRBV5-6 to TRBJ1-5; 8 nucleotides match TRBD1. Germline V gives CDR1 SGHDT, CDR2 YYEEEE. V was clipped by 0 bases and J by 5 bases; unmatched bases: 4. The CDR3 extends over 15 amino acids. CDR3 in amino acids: CASSLGLGQDQPQHF. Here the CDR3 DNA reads TGTGCCAGCAGCTTGGGCTTGGGACAGGATCAGCCCCAGCATTTT.

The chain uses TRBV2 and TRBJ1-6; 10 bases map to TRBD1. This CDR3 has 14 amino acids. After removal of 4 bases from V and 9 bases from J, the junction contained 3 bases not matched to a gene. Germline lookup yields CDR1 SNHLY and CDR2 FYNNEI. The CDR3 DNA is TGTGCCAGCAGTGCTGGGACAGGGGTTTCACCCCTCCACTTT. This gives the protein CASSAGTGVSPLHF.

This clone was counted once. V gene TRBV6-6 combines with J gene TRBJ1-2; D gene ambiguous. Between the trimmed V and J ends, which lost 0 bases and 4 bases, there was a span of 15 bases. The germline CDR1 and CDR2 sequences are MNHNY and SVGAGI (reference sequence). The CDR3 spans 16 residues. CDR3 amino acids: CASSYSGSPQFYGYTF. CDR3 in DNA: TGTGCCAGCAGTTACTCGGGTTCTCCACAATTCTATGGCTACACCTTC.

CDR3 bases: TGTGCCATCGGATCCAAGGGGAGGGCAGATACGCAGTATTTT. Translation: CAIGSKGRADTQYF. The chain couples TRBV10-3 to TRBJ2-3; 7 bases map to TRBD2. CDR3 length: 14 amino acids. With V trimmed by 8 bases and J by 4 bases, 9 bases remained unmatched. Germline CDR1 is ENHRY and CDR2 is SYGVKD.

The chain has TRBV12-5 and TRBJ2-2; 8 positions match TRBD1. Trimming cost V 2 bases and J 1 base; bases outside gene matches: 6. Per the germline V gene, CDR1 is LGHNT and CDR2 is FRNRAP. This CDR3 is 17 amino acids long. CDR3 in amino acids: CASGLFGQGKNTGELFF. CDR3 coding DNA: TGTGCTAGTGGTTTGTTCGGACAGGGAAAGAACACCGGGGAGCTGTTTTTT.

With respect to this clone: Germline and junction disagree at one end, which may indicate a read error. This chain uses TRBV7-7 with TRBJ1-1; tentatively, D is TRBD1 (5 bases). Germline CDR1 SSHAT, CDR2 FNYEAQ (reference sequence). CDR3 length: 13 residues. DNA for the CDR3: TGTGCTAGCAGCTTGGGGGAGAACACTGAAGCTTTCTTT. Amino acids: CASSLGENTEAFF.

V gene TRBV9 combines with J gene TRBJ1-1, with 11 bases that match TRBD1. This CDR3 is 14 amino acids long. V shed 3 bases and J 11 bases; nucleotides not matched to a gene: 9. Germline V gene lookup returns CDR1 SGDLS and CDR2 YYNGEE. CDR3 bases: TGTGCCAGCAGCGACGGACAGGGGGCAATCAATGCTTTCTTT. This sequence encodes CASSDGQGAINAFF.

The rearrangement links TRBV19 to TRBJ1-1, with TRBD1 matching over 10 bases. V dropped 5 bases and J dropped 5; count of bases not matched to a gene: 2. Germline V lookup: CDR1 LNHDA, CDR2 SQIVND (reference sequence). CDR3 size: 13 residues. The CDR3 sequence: CASSPGQGTEAFF. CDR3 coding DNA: TGTGCCAGTAGTCCGGGACAGGGGACTGAAGCTTTCTTT.

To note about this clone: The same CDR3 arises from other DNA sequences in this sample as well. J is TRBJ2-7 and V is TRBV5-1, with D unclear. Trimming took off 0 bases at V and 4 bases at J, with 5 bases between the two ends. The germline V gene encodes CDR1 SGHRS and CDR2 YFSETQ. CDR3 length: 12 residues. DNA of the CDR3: TGCGCCAGCAGCTTGGGGGGTTACGAGCAGTACTTC. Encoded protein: CASSLGGYEQYF.

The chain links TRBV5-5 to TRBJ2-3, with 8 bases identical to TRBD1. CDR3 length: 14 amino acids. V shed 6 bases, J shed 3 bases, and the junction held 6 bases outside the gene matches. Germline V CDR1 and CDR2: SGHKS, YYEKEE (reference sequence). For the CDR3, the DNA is TGTGCCAGCACCCGGACAGGGATAACAGATACGCAGTATTTT. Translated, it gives CASTRTGITDTQYF. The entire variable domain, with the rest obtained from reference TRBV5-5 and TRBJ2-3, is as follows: DAGVTQSPTHLIKTRGQQVTLRCSPISGHKSVSWYQQVLGQGPQFIFQYYEKEERGRGNFPDRFSARQFPNYSSELNVNALLLGDSALYLCASTRTGITDTQYFGPGTRLTVL.

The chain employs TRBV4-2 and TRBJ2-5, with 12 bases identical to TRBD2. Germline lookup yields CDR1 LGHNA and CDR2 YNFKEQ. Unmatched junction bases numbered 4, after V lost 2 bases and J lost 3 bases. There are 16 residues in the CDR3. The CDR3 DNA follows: TGTGCCAGCAGCCAATTACGACTAGCGGGGGAAGAGACCCAGTACTTC. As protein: CASSQLRLAGEETQYF.